The 20 T cell receptor beta chains reported below all come from one sample, sequenced in a study (dated by TCRdb to 2014 to 2015). The library was built by means of 5' RACE. Instrument used: Illumina MiSeq. TCRdb handled the public reads itself, with Q25 trimming in fastp and clone calling in MiXCR, and kept productive beta chains. Duplicate CDR3 protein sequences are folded into a single record with the most common DNA and genes. In all, the sample holds roughly 8,200 distinct CDR3 sequences, and under 60% of those were seen once. The ten most abundant clones make up less than 5% of the sample. The sample was memory CD4+ T cells sorted from a lymph node. The cell subset or site label, read with the paper, signifies: memory CD4+ T cells, CD4+CD45RO+CD25-. Receptors originate from a female donor with breast cancer.

This clonotype appeared a few times. The chain recombines TRBV7-8 with TRBJ1-2; the D gene is possibly TRBD1 (5 bases). CDR3 length: 15 residues. Germline CDR1 is SGHVS and CDR2 is FQNEAQ. V was trimmed by 6 bases and J by 4 bases, leaving 18 bases between them. The chain's CDR3 is CASRLRGTRGYGYTF. In nucleotides, the CDR3 is TGTGCCAGCAGGCTGCGGGGGACTCGCGGCTATGGCTACACCTTC.

The rearrangement links TRBV5-1 to TRBJ1-1; a weak D match, TRBD1 (6 bases). Germline V CDR1 and CDR2: SGHRS, YFSETQ. V gave up 4 bases and J gave up 0 bases, with 10 bases separating them. This CDR3 has 14 residues. This chain's CDR3 is CASSPGHLNTEAFF. The CDR3 DNA follows: TGCGCCAGCAGCCCGGGACACCTGAACACTGAAGCTTTCTTT.

This rearrangement joins TRBV29-1 to TRBJ2-3; 9 nucleotides line up with TRBD1. CDR1 SQVTM and CDR2 ANQGSEA come from the germline V gene. J gave up 5 bases and V 7 bases, and 10 bases lay outside the gene matches. CDR3 length: 14 amino acids. DNA of the CDR3: TGCAGCGGGGCCCCCACAGGGGGCGTAGATACGCAGTATTTT. This encodes CSGAPTGGVDTQYF.

In this sample, this clonotype turned up a few times. This rearrangement joins TRBV12-3 or TRBV12-4 to TRBJ2-3; D perhaps matches TRBD1 (5 bases). The CDR3 is 15 amino acids. Trimming shortened V by 2 bases and J by 1 base, and 10 bases separated the two germline ends. The CDR3 is CASSLNVGGTDTQYF. In DNA form, the CDR3 reads TGTGCCAGCAGTTTAAATGTAGGGGGCACAGATACGCAGTATTTT.

The J gene is TRBJ1-1, the V gene TRBV6-6; D is ambiguous. This CDR3 is 14 amino acids long. Germline CDR1 reads MNHNY; CDR2 reads SVGAGI (reference sequence). The V end was cut by 11 bases, the J end by 7 bases, with 23 bases between. CDR3 in amino acids: CAGTYTAGSGEAFF. CDR3 in DNA: TGTGCCGGCACTTACACCGCGGGGAGCGGTGAAGCTTTCTTT.

This sequence joins TRBV20-1 and TRBJ2-3; D possibly corresponds to TRBD2 (7 bases). The CDR3 length is 17 residues. The germline V gene encodes CDR1 DFQATT and CDR2 SNEGSKA (reference sequence). V lost 1 base and J lost 3, with 20 bases in between. CDR3 protein: CSARAPIGGQGTDTQYF. The CDR3 DNA follows: TGCAGTGCTAGAGCGCCGATCGGGGGGCAGGGAACAGATACGCAGTATTTT.

The chain employs TRBV6-5 and TRBJ2-1, with D possibly TRBD2 on 6 matching bases. Germline CDR1 and CDR2: MNHEY and SVGAGI. The CDR3 is made up of 16 amino acids. Between the trimmed V and J ends, which lost 8 bases and 0 bases, there was a span of 17 bases. For the CDR3, the DNA is TGTGCCAGCGGGGGGACCCAGACTGTCTCCTACAATGAGCAGTTCTTC. Translating gives CASGGTQTVSYNEQFF.

Turning to this clonotype: One end of the junction varies from germline; a read error may be responsible. J is TRBJ2-5 and V is TRBV20-1; TRBD2 matches 8 bases. Germline lookup yields CDR1 DFQATT and CDR2 SNEGSKA (reference sequence). This CDR3 has 14 residues. CDR3 sequence reads: CSATSGSGFETRYF. The CDR3 DNA reads TGCAGTGCTACCAGCGGGAGTGGTTTCGAGACCCGGTACTTC.

The V and J genes are TRBV18 and TRBJ1-1, with 10 bases identical to TRBD1. Trimming cost V 0 bases and J 3 bases; bases outside gene matches: 1. Germline V gene data show CDR1 as KGHSH and CDR2 as LQKENI. The CDR3 totals 15 residues. The CDR3 DNA is TGTGCCAGCTCACCACCCGGGACAGGGGACACTGAAGCTTTCTTT. Its translation: CASSPPGTGDTEAFF.

Note on this clonotype: A read error is likely, as this CDR3 ends without the conserved phenylalanine or tryptophan. V is TRBV19 and J is TRBJ2-5; tentatively, D is TRBD1 (5 bases). Germline CDR1 reads LNHDA; CDR2 reads SQIVND (reference sequence). The CDR3 sequence is 13 residues long. The CDR3 sequence: CASRGLGQETQYS. In nucleotides, the CDR3 is TGCGCCAGTAGGGGCTTGGGGCAAGAGACCCAGTACTCC.

DNA of the CDR3: TGTGCCAGCAGCCCCAAGGCAGTGAACACTGAAGCTTTCTTT. This sequence encodes CASSPKAVNTEAFF. The V gene is TRBV12-3 or TRBV12-4, the J gene TRBJ1-1; D is unresolved. The CDR3 spans 14 residues. V lost 6 bases to trimming and J lost 0 bases, with 11 bases between them.

V gene TRBV29-1 combines with J gene TRBJ2-7; 9 nucleotides match TRBD2. The CDR3 consists of 12 residues. Germline CDR1 and CDR2: SQVTM and ANQGSEA. The V segment lost 4 bases and the J segment 6 bases; nucleotides outside the gene matches: 4. CDR3 amino acids: CSVGIAGVEQYF. The CDR3 region has the DNA TGCAGCGTTGGGATAGCGGGAGTCGAGCAGTACTTC.

CDR3 nucleotide sequence: TGTGCCAGTAGTATAGAAGACAGGATGTATAGCAATCAGCCCCAGCATTTT. Amino acid sequence: CASSIEDRMYSNQPQHF. The J gene is TRBJ1-5, the V gene TRBV19; D perhaps matches TRBD1 (6 bases). With 0 bases removed from V and 0 bases from J, the gap between germline ends came to 12 bases. The CDR3 consists of 17 residues. CDR1 is LNHDA, CDR2 SQIVND, per germline (reference sequence).

The chain recombines TRBV9 with TRBJ1-2, with 9 positions matching TRBD1. The CDR3 loop spans 14 amino acids. Germline-derived CDR1 and CDR2 are SGDLS and YYNGEE. The ends lost 4 bases at V and 4 bases at J; junction bases unmatched: 5. For the CDR3, the DNA is TGTGCCAGCAGCACCGGGACAGGGAGCTATGGCTACACCTTC. Its protein is CASSTGTGSYGYTF.

The chain is built from TRBV6-1 and TRBJ2-3; TRBD1 is a possible D gene (6 bases). Trimming took off 6 bases at V and 0 bases at J, with 10 bases between the two ends. The CDR3 totals 14 residues. CDR1 MNHNS and CDR2 SASEGT come from the germline V gene. The CDR3 sequence is CASSGTTSTDTQYF. The CDR3 DNA is TGTGCCAGCAGCGGGACAACTAGCACAGATACGCAGTATTTT.

The gene calls are TRBV28 and TRBJ2-7; no clear D gene. Germline CDR1 and CDR2: MDHEN and SYDVKM. The CDR3 runs to 14 residues. Trimming left V 3 bases short and J 3 bases short, with 12 bases between. In DNA form, the CDR3 reads TGTGCCAGCAGTTTGGTGTCGACAAGCTACGAGCAGTACTTC. Protein product: CASSLVSTSYEQYF.

This clonotype showed up just a few times. The chain employs TRBV20-1 and TRBJ2-1; TRBD2 might be the D (6 bases). Trimming shortened V by 3 bases and J by 4 bases, and 13 bases separated the two germline ends. Germline-derived CDR1 and CDR2 are DFQATT and SNEGSKA (reference sequence). The CDR3 extends over 14 amino acids. CDR3 amino acids: CSASRGLAYNEQFF. CDR3 nucleotides: TGCAGTGCTAGTAGGGGCCTAGCGTACAATGAGCAGTTCTTC.

The chain recombines TRBV6-5 with TRBJ2-3; no clear D gene. Trimming took off 5 bases at V and 0 bases at J, with 18 bases between the two ends. The CDR3 loop spans 17 amino acids. Germline V CDR1 and CDR2: MNHEY, SVGAGI. CDR3 sequence reads: CASSKSLDIFSTDTQYF. The CDR3 DNA follows: TGTGCCAGCAGTAAATCCCTAGACATCTTTAGCACAGATACGCAGTATTTT.

In this sample, this clonotype is medium-sized. The genes are TRBV11-2 and TRBJ2-4, with a tentative D call TRBD2 (5 bases). Germline assignment: CDR1 SGHAT and CDR2 FQNNGV. The CDR3 is 15 residues long. Trimming cost V 5 bases and J 3 bases, with 14 bases left between them. The CDR3 nucleotides are TGTGCCAGCAGCACAGCCCGAGAGGGCAAAAACATTCAGTACTTC. Amino acid sequence: CASSTAREGKNIQYF.

The chain employs TRBV11-2 and TRBJ2-3, with D perhaps TRBD2 (6 bases). The CDR3 contains 14 residues. Trimming left V 2 bases short and J 2 bases short, with 8 bases between. The germline V gene encodes CDR1 SGHAT and CDR2 FQNNGV. CDR3 nucleotides: TGTGCCAGCAGCTTACTAGCGTACACAGATACGCAGTATTTT. This encodes CASSLLAYTDTQYF.